This TCR beta chain originates from a study of T cells in localized non-small cell lung cancer. Study-level points and caveats: The greatest T cell clonality was found in uninvolved adjacent lung (higher than in tumor). Patients showing higher blood T cell density tended to see longer overall survival. A median of about 52 clones ranked among the top 100 in tumor appeared in adjacent lung.

CDR3 length equals 15 residues. Trimming took 4 bases from V and 1 from J, leaving 13 bases between them. Looked up from germline, CDR1 is SEHNR and CDR2 is FQNEAQ (reference sequence). This table comes from immunoSEQ multiplex PCR, and its TCRdb copy is limited to in-frame clones, with some not included. The sample consists of about 33,000 clones, roughly 90% of them appearing once. On this clone: Its antigen is undetermined.

The sample was peripheral blood, taken before any cancer treatment. This receptor was obtained from a man aged 35-75 years with stage I lung adenocarcinoma. The genes are TRBV7-9 and TRBJ1-1; perhaps TRBD1 as D (6 bases). The CDR3 coding sequence is TGTGCCAGCAGCTCTGGCGCCAGGGGGAACACTGAAGCTTTCTTT. As protein: CASSSGARGNTEAFF. The full variable domain, with the rest looked up from reference TRBV7-9 and TRBJ1-1, is DTGVSQNPRHKITKRGQNVTFRCDPISEHNRLYWYRQTLGQGPEFLTYFQNEAQLEKSRLLSDRFSAERPKGSFSTLEIQRTEQGDSAMYLCASSSGARGNTEAFFGQGTRLTVV.